The 21 T cell receptor beta chains below were found in one sample sequenced in a study of T-cell reconstitution after alpha-beta-depleted transplantation in children. The TCRbeta library was prepared with unique molecular identifiers. In TCRdb, the PCR reads were re-called with MiXCR into one record per CDR3 protein. This sample has about 640,000 distinct CDR3 sequences, with over 10% found just once. The material was PBMCs, mostly from graft donor cells, obtained 360 days after TCRalphabeta/CD19-depleted stem cell transplant. Source of these receptors: a male patient between 5 and 17 years old who had a stem cell transplant for acute myeloid leukemia, so the T cells may come from the graft donor.

J is TRBJ2-1 and V is TRBV20-1, with 14 bases aligning to TRBD2. The CDR3 sequence is 18 residues long. Trimming cost V 5 bases and J 7 bases; bases outside gene matches: 16. Germline assignment: CDR1 DFQATT and CDR2 SNEGSKA (reference sequence). CDR3: CSAAPGLAGVPRVNEQFF. The CDR3 nucleotides read TGCAGTGCTGCTCCGGGACTAGCGGGAGTCCCGCGGGTGAATGAGCAGTTCTTC.

The J gene is TRBJ2-5, the V gene TRBV28, with D possibly being TRBD2 (6 bases). Germline CDR1 and CDR2: MDHEN and SYDVKM. The V end lost 1 base, the J end lost 5 bases, and 11 bases lay between the germline ends. This CDR3 contains 14 residues. The CDR3 DNA reads as TGTGCCAGCAGTTTATCGGGAGTCCGGGAGACCCAGTACTTC. It specifies CASSLSGVRETQYF. Full variable domain (outside the CDR3, taken from reference TRBV28 and TRBJ2-5): DVKVTQSSRYLVKRTGEKVFLECVQDMDHENMFWYRQDPGLGLRLIYFSYDVKMKEKGDIPEGYSVSREKKERFSLILESASTNQTSMYLCASSLSGVRETQYFGPGTRLLVL.

This clonotype appeared a single time. This likely comes from a read error, as the CDR3 has no conserved phenylalanine or tryptophan at its end. The J gene is TRBJ1-5, the V gene TRBV12-3 or TRBV12-4; perhaps TRBD1 as D (6 bases). Trimming pared 0 bases from V and 7 bases from J, leaving 10 bases between. The CDR3 covers 14 residues. CDR3 protein: CASSLAGGMQPQHS. CDR3 DNA sequence: TGTGCCAGCAGTTTAGCAGGGGGTATGCAGCCCCAGCATTCT.

This clonotype occurred many times. The CDR3 coding sequence is TGTGCCACCAGTGACCGACTAGCGGGGGTTGACAATGAGCAGTTCTTC. Protein: CATSDRLAGVDNEQFF. The rearrangement joins TRBV24-1 to TRBJ2-1; 12 bases align to TRBD2. This CDR3 has 16 residues. The V gene end was trimmed by 4 bases and the J gene end by 5 bases; junction bases not matched to a gene: 5. Germline CDR1 KGHDR, CDR2 SFDVKD.

This clonotype was observed many times. The gene calls are TRBV9 and TRBJ2-7; 11 bases are shared with TRBD2. Trimming removed 0 bases from V and 4 bases from J; junction bases left unmatched: 3. The CDR3 has 15 amino acids. Germline values: CDR1 SGDLS, CDR2 YYNGEE. The CDR3 DNA follows: TGTGCCAGCAGCGTAGTAGCGGGAGGGCCTTACGAGCAGTACTTC. Translated, it gives CASSVVAGGPYEQYF.

This clonotype was recorded a few times. CDR3 region: CASSLVETSGSSEQFF. For the CDR3, the DNA is TGTGCCAGCAGCTTAGTTGAGACTAGCGGGAGTAGTGAGCAGTTCTTC. V usage is TRBV7-2 and J usage is TRBJ2-1; 12 bases are shared with TRBD2. The ends lost 1 base at V and 9 bases at J; junction bases unmatched: 7. This CDR3 is 16 amino acids long. CDR1 is SGHTA, CDR2 FQGNSA, per germline.

This clonotype was counted ten times or more. V is TRBV27 and J is TRBJ2-3, with no clear D. Germline V gene data show CDR1 as MNHEY and CDR2 as SMNVEV (reference sequence). The CDR3 sequence is 13 residues long. The germline V and J ends were trimmed by 4 bases and 2 bases, with 7 bases remaining between them. This CDR3 reads CASSSVNTDTQYF. CDR3 nucleotide sequence: TGTGCCAGCAGTTCAGTCAACACAGATACGCAGTATTTT.

This clonotype was seen a handful of times. The chain carries TRBV20-1 and TRBJ2-7; possibly TRBD2 for D (6 bases). CDR3 length: 14 residues. Germline lookup yields CDR1 DFQATT and CDR2 SNEGSKA (reference sequence). Trimming stripped 0 bases from V and 1 base from J, with 10 bases between. The CDR3 sequence: CSARDQAGSYEQYF. The CDR3 DNA is TGCAGTGCTAGAGATCAGGCGGGATCCTACGAGCAGTACTTC.

The rearrangement joins TRBV27 to TRBJ2-7, with D possibly matching TRBD2 (6 bases). There are 15 residues in the CDR3. With 5 bases removed from V and 2 bases from J, the gap between germline ends came to 16 bases. Germline CDR1 MNHEY, CDR2 SMNVEV (reference sequence). The DNA of the CDR3 is TGTGCCAGCAGTAACCCGGGACTCTTGGCCTACGAGCAGTACTTC. It specifies CASSNPGLLAYEQYF.

This clonotype was counted ten times or more. The V and J genes are TRBV5-1 and TRBJ2-7, with 10 bases aligning to TRBD2. Germline V gene sequence: CDR1 SGHRS, CDR2 YFSETQ. Unmatched junction bases numbered 9, after V lost 1 base and J lost 8 bases. This CDR3 has 15 amino acids. CDR3 region: CASSLLLAGDIKQYF. The CDR3 nucleotides are TGCGCCAGCAGCTTGCTTCTAGCGGGAGATATAAAGCAGTACTTC.

V and J are TRBV11-3 and TRBJ2-1; TRBD2 matches at 11 bases. The CDR3 sequence is 15 residues long. Germline-derived CDR1 and CDR2 are SGHNT and YENEEA. The trim removed 5 bases at V and 12 bases at J, leaving 12 bases unmatched. As DNA, the CDR3 is TGTGCCAGCAGCCCAGATAGCGGGAGGGCCGAGGGGCAGTTCTTC. Amino acid sequence: CASSPDSGRAEGQFF.

The chain couples TRBV14 to TRBJ2-1; 8 bases are shared with TRBD2. Germline trimming cut 0 bases from V and 3 bases from J; bases unmatched to any gene: 4. CDR1 is SGHDN and CDR2 is FVKESK in the germline V gene. The CDR3 sequence is 16 residues long. The CDR3 protein is CASSQESSGYYNEQFF. The CDR3 DNA is TGTGCCAGCAGCCAAGAATCTAGCGGGTACTACAATGAGCAGTTCTTC.

This clonotype was found a few times. J is TRBJ2-7 and V is TRBV28; the match to TRBD2 covers 8 bases. The CDR3 has 17 amino acids. Germline values: CDR1 MDHEN, CDR2 SYDVKM. Trimming took 7 bases from V and 4 from J; bases not matched to a gene: 18. The CDR3 sequence: CASIPSGFGTSGYEQYF. CDR3 sequence (DNA): TGTGCCAGCATCCCCTCGGGGTTTGGGACTAGTGGTTACGAGCAGTACTTC. The whole variable domain, filled in from reference TRBV28 and TRBJ2-7, reads DVKVTQSSRYLVKRTGEKVFLECVQDMDHENMFWYRQDPGLGLRLIYFSYDVKMKEKGDIPEGYSVSREKKERFSLILESASTNQTSMYLCASIPSGFGTSGYEQYFGPGTRLTVT.

V usage is TRBV29-1 and J usage is TRBJ1-1; D is unresolved. The CDR3 is 12 residues long. Germline loops: CDR1 SQVTM, CDR2 ANQGSEA. Between the trimmed V and J ends, which lost 7 bases and 1 base, there was a span of 10 bases. The CDR3 sequence is CSADWGNTEAFF. CDR3 nucleotides: TGCAGCGCCGACTGGGGGAACACTGAAGCTTTCTTT. Based on the CDR3 plus reference TRBV29-1 and TRBJ1-1, the full variable domain is SAVISQKPSRDICQRGTSLTIQCQVDSQVTMMFWYRQQPGQSLTLIATANQGSEATYESGFVIDKFPISRPNLTFSTLTVSNMSPEDSSIYLCSADWGNTEAFFGQGTRLTVV.

The chain carries TRBV6-1 and TRBJ2-7; 7 bases match TRBD2. Germline assignment: CDR1 MNHNS and CDR2 SASEGT. The J segment lost 4 bases and the V segment lost 7 bases, leaving 7 bases of the junction unmatched. This CDR3 spans 13 amino acids. The CDR3 DNA follows: TGTGCCAGCAAACTAGCGCCCCTATACGAGCAGTACTTC. Translating gives CASKLAPLYEQYF.

The table lists this clonotype with many counts. The V call is TRBV14, the J call TRBJ2-1; TRBD2 might be the D (5 bases). The length of the CDR3 is 12 residues. V shed 4 bases and J shed 13 bases, with 14 bases lying between them. Per the germline V gene, CDR1 is SGHDN and CDR2 is FVKESK. CDR3 coding DNA: TGTGCCAGCAGCCCCCGACGAGGGTTTCAGTTCTTC. It encodes CASSPRRGFQFF.

This clonotype was seen only a few times. V and J are TRBV20-1 and TRBJ2-1, with TRBD2 identical over 13 bases. The J segment lost 8 bases and the V segment lost 8 bases, leaving 12 bases of the junction unmatched. Looked up from germline, CDR1 is DFQATT and CDR2 is SNEGSKA (reference sequence). The CDR3 has 15 residues. DNA of the CDR3: TGCAGTCCCCACGCCGGGACTAGCGGGAAACATGAGCAGTTCTTC. It is translated as CSPHAGTSGKHEQFF.

At least ten counts were recorded for this clonotype. The rearrangement uses TRBV15 and TRBJ2-7; TRBD2 matches 11 bases. The V and J ends lost 5 bases and 7 bases, in that order; junction bases with no gene match: 7. The CDR3 is 14 amino acids. Per germline, CDR1 LNHNV and CDR2 YYDKDF (reference sequence). The CDR3 is CATSRSGRAGEQYF. CDR3 nucleotides: TGTGCCACCAGCCGTAGCGGGAGGGCCGGGGAGCAGTACTTC.

This clonotype was counted a few times. This sequence joins TRBV28 and TRBJ2-4; either TRBD1 or TRBD2 may fit D (5 bases each). The CDR3 totals 15 residues. Trimming removed 3 bases from V and 2 bases from J, with 11 bases in between. Germline assignment: CDR1 MDHEN and CDR2 SYDVKM. The DNA for the CDR3 is TGTGCCAGCAGTTTGAGGGGTAGGACCAAAAACATTCAGTACTTC. Residues: CASSLRGRTKNIQYF.

The V call is TRBV3-1, the J call TRBJ2-1; no firm D call. The CDR3 runs 13 residues. V gave up 6 bases and J gave up 4 bases, with 10 bases separating them. Germline V CDR1 and CDR2: LGHDT, YNNKEL (reference sequence). Written as DNA, the CDR3 is TGTGCCAGCAGGTCCATGGGTTACAATGAGCAGTTCTTC. This sequence encodes CASRSMGYNEQFF.

The rearrangement joins TRBV12-3 or TRBV12-4 to TRBJ2-5; 8 bases are shared with TRBD2. The CDR3 covers 15 residues. Unmatched junction bases numbered 7, after V lost 5 bases and J lost 2 bases. The CDR3 reads CASSQAGVRQETQYF. The CDR3 coding sequence is TGTGCCAGCAGTCAAGCGGGAGTGAGGCAAGAGACCCAGTACTTC.